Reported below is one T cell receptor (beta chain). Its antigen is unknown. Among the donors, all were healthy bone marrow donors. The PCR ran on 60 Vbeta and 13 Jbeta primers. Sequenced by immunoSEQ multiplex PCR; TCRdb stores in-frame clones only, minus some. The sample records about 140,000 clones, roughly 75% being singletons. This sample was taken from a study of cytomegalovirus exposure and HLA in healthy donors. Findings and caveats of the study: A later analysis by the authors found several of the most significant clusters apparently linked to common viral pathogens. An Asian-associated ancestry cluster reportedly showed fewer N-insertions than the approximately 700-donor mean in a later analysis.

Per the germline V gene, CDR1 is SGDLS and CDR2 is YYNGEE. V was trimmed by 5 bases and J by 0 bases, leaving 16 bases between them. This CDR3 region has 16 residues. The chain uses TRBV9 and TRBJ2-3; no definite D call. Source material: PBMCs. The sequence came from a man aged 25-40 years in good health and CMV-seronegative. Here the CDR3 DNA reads TGTGCCAGCAGTCATATAGCAGACTCTAGCACAGATACGCAGTATTTT. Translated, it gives CASSHIADSSTDTQYF.